The 32 T cell receptor beta chains reported below all come from one sample, sequenced in a study of regulatory T cells in long-lasting Graves disease. As to time point: newly diagnosed GD, antithyroid drugs for less than 3 months. PBMC-extracted RNA yielded the TCR library. Assembly of TCR beta libraries relied on iRepertoire HTBI primers together with Arm-PCR of CDR3 regions. In TCRdb, the multiplex PCR reads were re-called with MiXCR into one record per CDR3 protein. Found here are about 220,000 distinct CDR3 sequences, roughly a fifth of them singletons; the top ten hold over 9.5%. Separately, the same data were catalogued under a study of T cells in Graves' hyperthyroidism and ophthalmopathy.

This specimen was peripheral blood mononuclear cells (PBMCs), taken at new diagnosis, from a patient treated with antithyroid drugs. Receptor source: a woman under 40 with Graves disease.

In its sample, this clonotype was seen many times. V is TRBV20-1 and J is TRBJ2-5, with D perhaps matching TRBD2 (7 bases). The CDR3 sequence is 13 residues long. The V end was cut by 8 bases, the J end by 4 bases, with 17 bases between. Germline CDR1 reads DFQATT; CDR2 reads SNEGSKA (reference sequence). The CDR3 protein is CSPRGGVGETQYF. The CDR3 DNA reads as TGCAGTCCGAGGGGGGGGGTAGGAGAGACCCAGTACTTC.

The chain links TRBV10-3 to TRBJ2-3; the match to TRBD2 covers 9 bases. Germline CDR1 and CDR2: ENHRY and SYGVKD. The CDR3 extends over 13 amino acids. With V trimmed by 7 bases and J by 6 bases, 5 bases remained unmatched. The CDR3 DNA reads as TGTGCCATCAAAGGGACTAGCCCCGATACGCAGTATTTT. Its protein product is CAIKGTSPDTQYF.

J is TRBJ2-2 and V is TRBV9; D call uncertain. The CDR3 loop spans 13 amino acids. V dropped 1 base and J dropped 7 bases, with 8 bases sitting between them. The germline V gene encodes CDR1 SGDLS and CDR2 YYNGEE. CDR3 DNA: TGTGCCAGCAGCGTATCCGGTGGCGGGGAGCTGTTTTTT. Translating gives CASSVSGGGELFF.

At least ten counts were recorded for this clonotype. V usage is TRBV28 and J usage is TRBJ1-1; 8 bases are a match to TRBD1. The CDR3 is 15 amino acids. V lost 6 bases and J lost 3; bases outside the gene matches: 9. The germline V gene has CDR1 MDHEN and CDR2 SYDVKM. The CDR3 is CASRPRSRGHTEAFF. The CDR3 nucleotides are TGTGCCAGCAGACCCCGCAGCAGGGGGCACACTGAAGCTTTCTTT.

This clonotype came up many times. The chain links TRBV20-1 to TRBJ1-1, with a weak D call TRBD1 (5 bases). The V and J ends lost 0 bases and 5 bases respectively, with 16 bases between them. The CDR3 sequence is 15 residues long. The germline V gene encodes CDR1 DFQATT and CDR2 SNEGSKA (reference sequence). The CDR3 nucleotides are TGCAGTGCTAGAGATCAAGGGGTTACTGGGACTGAAGCTTTCTTT. Amino acid sequence: CSARDQGVTGTEAFF.

This clonotype was seen many times. The rearrangement uses TRBV6-5 and TRBJ1-1; no clear D gene. V lost 0 bases, J lost 5 bases, and 10 bases lay in between. The CDR3 has 14 amino acids. Germline-derived CDR1 and CDR2 are MNHEY and SVGAGI. Written as DNA, the CDR3 is TGTGCCAGCAGTTACTCGCAAAGGGAGACTGAAGCTTTCTTT. This encodes CASSYSQRETEAFF.

The table lists this clonotype with many counts. The rearrangement joins TRBV5-5 to TRBJ1-1; TRBD1 matches at 8 bases. This CDR3 region has 14 residues. Germline CDR1 and CDR2: SGHKS and YYEKEE (reference sequence). J lost 3 bases, V lost 0 bases, and 1 base had no gene match. CDR3 nucleotide sequence: TGTGCCAGCAGCTTGGGACAGGGGTACACTGAAGCTTTCTTT. As protein: CASSLGQGYTEAFF. Full variable domain (missing parts from reference TRBV5-5 and TRBJ1-1): DAGVTQSPTHLIKTRGQQVTLRCSPISGHKSVSWYQQVLGQGPQFIFQYYEKEERGRGNFPDRFSARQFPNYSSELNVNALLLGDSALYLCASSLGQGYTEAFFGQGTRLTVV.

This clonotype was seen repeatedly, ten times or more. The genes are TRBV6-1 and TRBJ2-7; no definite D call. Germline V CDR1 and CDR2: MNHNS, SASEGT. The CDR3 is 15 residues long. V lost 0 bases and J lost 6, with 15 bases in between. CDR3 bases: TGTGCCAGCAGTGAAGCGGCGAACGGACGTTCCGAGCAGTACTTC. Its protein product is CASSEAANGRSEQYF.

This clonotype has at least ten counts. V usage is TRBV20-1 and J usage is TRBJ1-1; D ambiguous. Trimming took off 4 bases at V and 0 bases at J, with 9 bases between the two ends. The germline CDR1 and CDR2 sequences are DFQATT and SNEGSKA (reference sequence). This CDR3 region has 13 residues. CDR3 DNA sequence: TGCAGTGCTAAGGGCAGGTTGAACACTGAAGCTTTCTTT. It yields the protein CSAKGRLNTEAFF.

In regard to this clonotype: The CDR3 does not end in the conserved phenylalanine or tryptophan, so this is likely a read error. Because the CDR3's place on the DNA is in doubt, the DNA is left out and the CDR3 is given as listed by TCRdb. The genes are TRBV3-1 and TRBJ2-5; no DNA check was done on the table's D call, TRBD1. CDR1 and CDR2 (germline): LGHDT, YNNKEL (reference sequence). Both ends counted, the CDR3 spans 11 residues. CDR3 amino acids: CASSQGGTGYL.

This clonotype appeared many times. The V gene is TRBV19, the J gene TRBJ2-1; D possibly corresponds to TRBD1 (5 bases). The CDR3 covers 14 residues. CDR1 LNHDA and CDR2 SQIVND come from the germline V gene (reference sequence). V was trimmed by 3 bases and J by 7 bases, leaving 13 bases between them. The CDR3 reads CASSIAARQNEQFF. In DNA, the CDR3 is TGTGCCAGTAGTATCGCCGCCAGACAGAATGAGCAGTTCTTC.

The chain joins TRBV28 to TRBJ1-1; the D gene is possibly TRBD1 (5 bases). Germline V gene sequence: CDR1 MDHEN, CDR2 SYDVKM. CDR3 length: 14 residues. The V gene lost 7 bases and the J gene lost 4 bases, with 16 bases spanning the gap. The CDR3 sequence is CASIQWGTGTEAFF. The CDR3 region has the DNA TGTGCCAGCATCCAATGGGGGACGGGCACTGAAGCTTTCTTT. The variable domain in full, completed from reference TRBV28 and TRBJ1-1, reads DVKVTQSSRYLVKRTGEKVFLECVQDMDHENMFWYRQDPGLGLRLIYFSYDVKMKEKGDIPEGYSVSREKKERFSLILESASTNQTSMYLCASIQWGTGTEAFFGQGTRLTVV.

This chain connects TRBV30 to TRBJ1-1, with TRBD1 as a possible D gene (5 bases). Germline loops: CDR1 GTSNPN, CDR2 SVGIG (reference sequence). V was clipped by 2 bases and J by 10 bases, with 14 bases between them. CDR3 length: 12 residues. This chain's CDR3 is CAWSSWGRGAFF. CDR3 sequence (DNA): TGTGCCTGGAGTAGCTGGGGAAGGGGAGCTTTCTTT. Looking up the rest from reference TRBV30 and TRBJ1-1 gives the full variable domain: SQTIHQWPATLVQPVGSPLSLECTVEGTSNPNLYWYRQAAGRGLQLLFYSVGIGQISSEVPQNLSASRPQDRQFILSSKKLLLSDSGFYLCAWSSWGRGAFFGQGTRLTVV.

CDR3 in DNA: TGTGCCAGCAGCTCGAGGGGGGTGCAGGAAAAACTGTTTTTT. Translated: CASSSRGVQEKLFF. V is TRBV7-9 and J is TRBJ1-4; D might be TRBD1 (6 bases). The germline V and J ends were trimmed by 4 bases and 8 bases, with 14 bases remaining between them. The CDR3 is 14 residues long. Germline values: CDR1 SEHNR, CDR2 FQNEAQ (reference sequence).

The chain employs TRBV2 and TRBJ1-4; possible D gene TRBD1, 5 bases. This CDR3 comprises 17 residues. Germline loops: CDR1 SNHLY, CDR2 FYNNEI. With 10 bases removed from V and 6 bases from J, the gap between germline ends came to 27 bases. CDR3: CAMGGTPQNVGYEKLFF. DNA for the CDR3: TGTGCCATGGGAGGGACTCCTCAAAACGTTGGATATGAAAAACTGTTTTTT.

This clonotype has at least ten counts. The rearrangement links TRBV6-5 to TRBJ1-5; D remains unclear. The V gene lost 4 bases and the J gene lost 2 bases, with 9 bases spanning the gap. Germline V gene lookup returns CDR1 MNHEY and CDR2 SVGAGI. This CDR3 contains 14 residues. CDR3: CASSSGGGNQPQHF. CDR3 nucleotide sequence: TGTGCCAGCAGTTCGGGCGGGGGCAATCAGCCCCAGCATTTT.

The chain is built from TRBV11-3 and TRBJ2-1; 9 nucleotides agree with TRBD1. Germline CDR1 SGHNT, CDR2 YENEEA. The CDR3 runs to 13 residues. V dropped 5 bases and J dropped 6; count of bases not matched to a gene: 2. The CDR3 DNA sequence: TGTGCCAGCAGCATGGACAGGGGCAATGAGCAGTTCTTC. This gives the protein CASSMDRGNEQFF. Full variable domain (missing parts from reference TRBV11-3 and TRBJ2-1): EAGVVQSPRYKIIEKKQPVAFWCNPISGHNTLYWYLQNLGQGPELLIRYENEEAVDDSQLPKDRFSAERLKGVDSTLKIQPAELGDSAVYLCASSMDRGNEQFFGPGTRLTVL.

This clonotype was detected many times. The chain has TRBV20-1 and TRBJ2-7; D is uncertain. CDR1 DFQATT and CDR2 SNEGSKA come from the germline V gene (reference sequence). The CDR3 length is 15 residues. V gave up 3 bases and J gave up 1 base, with 16 bases separating them. The CDR3 region has the DNA TGCAGTGCTAGGCACCACCCTGGACCTTCCTACGAGCAGTACTTC. It is translated as CSARHHPGPSYEQYF.

A note on this clonotype: Only one base separates this from a far larger clonotype, so it likely reflects a read error. The chain couples TRBV19 to TRBJ1-1; 12 nucleotides line up with TRBD1. Germline V lookup: CDR1 LNHDA, CDR2 SQIVND (reference sequence). This CDR3 is built from 15 residues. V gave up 9 bases and J gave up 9 bases; unmatched junction bases: 14. The CDR3 loop reads CASSPTGQGASKAFF. CDR3 in DNA: TGTGCCAGCTCACCAACGGGACAGGGGGCCTCCAAAGCTTTCTTT. Full variable domain (outside the CDR3, taken from reference TRBV19 and TRBJ1-1): DGGITQSPKYLFRKEGQNVTLSCEQNLNHDAMYWYRQDPGQGLRLIYYSQIVNDFQKGDIAEGYSVSREKKESFPLTVTSAQKNPTAFYLCASSPTGQGASKAFFGQGTRLTVV.

Points on this clonotype: A clone one base away is much larger, so this may be a read error. The V gene is TRBV20-1, the J gene TRBJ2-1, with 9 positions matching TRBD1. The germline V gene has CDR1 DFQATT and CDR2 SNEGSKA (reference sequence). The CDR3 runs 15 residues. This CDR3 reads CSARRGDRAYNEQLF. The CDR3 coding sequence is TGCAGTGCTAGGAGGGGGGACAGGGCTTACAATGAGCAGTTGTTC.

Ten or more counts support this clonotype. The chain joins TRBV14 to TRBJ1-3; no reliable D call. This CDR3 is 13 amino acids long. The V gene lost 4 bases and the J gene lost 7 bases, with 11 bases spanning the gap. Germline V lookup: CDR1 SGHDN, CDR2 FVKESK. CDR3: CASSRTAANTIYF. The CDR3 coding sequence is TGTGCCAGCAGCCGGACCGCCGCGAACACCATATATTTT. The full variable domain, in which reference TRBV14 and TRBJ1-3 provide the parts outside the CDR3, is EAGVTQFPSHSVIEKGQTVTLRCDPISGHDNLYWYRRVMGKEIKFLLHFVKESKQDESGMPNNRFLAERTGGTYSTLKVQPAELEDSGVYFCASSRTAANTIYFGEGSWLTVV.

Concerning this clonotype: A clone one base away is much larger, so this may be a read error. V gene TRBV4-1 combines with J gene TRBJ1-1, with D hard to call. The germline gives CDR1 MGHRA, CDR2 YSYEKL. The CDR3 covers 15 residues. The CDR3 DNA sequence: TGCGCCAGCAGCCCGATTTTAGGGAGCAGAACTGGAGCTTTCTTT. Encoded protein: CASSPILGSRTGAFF.

At least ten counts were recorded for this clonotype. V and J are TRBV7-8 and TRBJ2-4; D is unresolved. The CDR3 is 15 residues long. V shed 4 bases and J shed 0 bases, with 10 bases lying between them. Germline CDR1 SGHVS, CDR2 FQNEAQ. The CDR3 here is CASSSPDLAKNIQYF. The CDR3 DNA reads as TGTGCCAGCAGCTCCCCGGACCTAGCCAAAAACATTCAGTACTTC.

The chain uses TRBV19 and TRBJ2-5; weak D call: TRBD2 (5 bases). The V gene lost 10 bases and the J gene lost 2 bases, with 14 bases spanning the gap. Germline V CDR1 and CDR2: LNHDA, SQIVND (reference sequence). There are 13 residues in the CDR3. The CDR3 is CATGLAGQETQYF. CDR3 in DNA: TGTGCCACTGGCCTAGCCGGACAAGAGACCCAGTACTTC.

This clonotype showed up just a few times. V is TRBV9 and J is TRBJ2-7; D is unresolved. CDR3 size: 13 residues. Per the germline V gene, CDR1 is SGDLS and CDR2 is YYNGEE. V gave up 1 base and J gave up 3 bases, with 8 bases separating them. The CDR3 sequence is CASSVSDNYEQYF. The CDR3 bases are TGTGCCAGCAGCGTATCGGATAACTACGAGCAGTACTTC. The whole variable domain, filled in from reference TRBV9 and TRBJ2-7, reads DSGVTQTPKHLITATGQRVTLRCSPRSGDLSVYWYQQSLDQGLQFLIQYYNGEERAKGNILERFSAQQFPDLHSELNLSSLELGDSALYFCASSVSDNYEQYFGPGTRLTVT.

This clonotype was counted many times. The rearrangement links TRBV9 to TRBJ2-3, with 14 bases matching TRBD2. The CDR3 runs 16 residues. Trimming at V came to 3 bases and at J to 2 bases, leaving 2 bases not matched to a gene. The germline V gene encodes CDR1 SGDLS and CDR2 YYNGEE. The CDR3 coding sequence is TGTGCCAGCAGCGGACTAGCGGGAGGGCCCACAGATACGCAGTATTTT. As protein: CASSGLAGGPTDTQYF.

Ten or more counts support this clonotype. V gene TRBV11-2 combines with J gene TRBJ2-1, with 11 bases identical to TRBD2. The CDR3 length is 15 residues. Germline V gives CDR1 SGHAT, CDR2 FQNNGV. The V segment lost 5 bases and the J segment 3 bases; nucleotides outside the gene matches: 3. The CDR3 reads CASSEGTSGYNEQFF. CDR3 bases: TGTGCCAGCAGCGAGGGGACTAGCGGCTACAATGAGCAGTTCTTC. The whole variable domain, remainder taken from reference TRBV11-2 and TRBJ2-1, is EAGVAQSPRYKIIEKRQSVAFWCNPISGHATLYWYQQILGQGPKLLIQFQNNGVVDDSQLPKDRFSAERLKGVDSTLKIQPAKLEDSAVYLCASSEGTSGYNEQFFGPGTRLTVL.

There are many counts of this clonotype. This chain links TRBV11-2 with TRBJ2-4; the match to TRBD2 covers 8 bases. The CDR3 has 14 amino acids. The V and J ends lost 0 bases and 10 bases, in that order; junction bases with no gene match: 5. Per germline, CDR1 SGHAT and CDR2 FQNNGV. The CDR3 DNA is TGTGCCAGCAGCTTAGATCCGGGAGGGGGAATTCAGTACTTC. As protein: CASSLDPGGGIQYF.

This clonotype appeared a few times. This chain connects TRBV6-1 to TRBJ1-3; D remains ambiguous. V dropped 6 bases and J dropped 3 bases, with 9 bases sitting between them. The CDR3 spans 13 residues. Germline CDR1 is MNHNS and CDR2 is SASEGT. DNA of the CDR3: TGTGCCAGCAGCCGGTGGTTTGGAAACACCATATATTTT. Translation: CASSRWFGNTIYF.

With respect to this clonotype: A much larger clone lies one base from this, so it may be a read error. No conserved phenylalanine or tryptophan is present at the end of the CDR3, so a read error is the likely explanation. This chain joins TRBV18 and TRBJ2-7, with 7 bases fitting TRBD2. The J call may be mistaken, given a closer DNA end match to TRBJ2-1. The CDR3 loop spans 14 amino acids. Germline V gene data show CDR1 as KGHSH and CDR2 as LQKENI. The CDR3 DNA reads TGTGCCAGCTCACCACTTGGCGGGGGAGATGAGCAGTTCCTC. Its translation is CASSPLGGGDEQFL.

This sequence joins TRBV25-1 and TRBJ2-1, with 9 nucleotides matching TRBD2. The CDR3 is 16 amino acids. With V trimmed by 4 bases and J by 5 bases, 9 bases remained unmatched. From germline, CDR1 is MGHDK and CDR2 SYGVNS. CDR3 coding DNA: TGTGCCAGCAGTGGGGCTTATAGCGGGGGACACAATGAGCAGTTCTTC. This translates into CASSGAYSGGHNEQFF.

Many counts were recorded for this clonotype. The V gene is TRBV3-1, the J gene TRBJ1-4; D unclear. Germline V gene sequence: CDR1 LGHDT, CDR2 YNNKEL (reference sequence). V was pared by 1 base and J by 3 bases, with 9 bases between. The CDR3 runs to 15 residues. CDR3 nucleotides: TGTGCCAGCAGCCAAGGCAGGCAACCTAATGAAAAACTGTTTTTT. Translated: CASSQGRQPNEKLFF. Full variable domain (outside the CDR3, taken from reference TRBV3-1 and TRBJ1-4): DTAVSQTPKYLVTQMGNDKSIKCEQNLGHDTMYWYKQDSKKFLKIMFSYNNKELIINETVPNRFSPKSPDKAHLNLHINSLELGDSAVYFCASSQGRQPNEKLFFGSGTQLSVL.